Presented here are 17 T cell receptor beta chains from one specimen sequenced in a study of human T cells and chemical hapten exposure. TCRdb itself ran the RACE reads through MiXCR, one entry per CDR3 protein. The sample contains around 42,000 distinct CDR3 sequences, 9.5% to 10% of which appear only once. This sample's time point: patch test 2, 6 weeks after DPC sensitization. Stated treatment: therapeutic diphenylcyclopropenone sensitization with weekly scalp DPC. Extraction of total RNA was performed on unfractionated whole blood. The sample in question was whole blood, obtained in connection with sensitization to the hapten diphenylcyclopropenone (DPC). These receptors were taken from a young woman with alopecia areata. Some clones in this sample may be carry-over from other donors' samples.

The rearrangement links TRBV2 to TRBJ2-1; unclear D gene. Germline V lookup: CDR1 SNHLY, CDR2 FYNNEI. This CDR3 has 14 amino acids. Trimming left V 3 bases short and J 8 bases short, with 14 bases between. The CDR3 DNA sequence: TGTGCCAGCAGTGAGAATCAGATCGTGTATGAGCAGTTCTTC. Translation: CASSENQIVYEQFF.

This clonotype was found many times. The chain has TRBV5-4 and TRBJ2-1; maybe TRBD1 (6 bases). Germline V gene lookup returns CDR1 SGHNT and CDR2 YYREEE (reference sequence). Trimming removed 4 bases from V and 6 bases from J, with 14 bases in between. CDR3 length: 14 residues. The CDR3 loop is CASSPKNRANEQFF. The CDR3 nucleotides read TGTGCCAGCAGCCCCAAGAACAGGGCCAATGAGCAGTTCTTC.

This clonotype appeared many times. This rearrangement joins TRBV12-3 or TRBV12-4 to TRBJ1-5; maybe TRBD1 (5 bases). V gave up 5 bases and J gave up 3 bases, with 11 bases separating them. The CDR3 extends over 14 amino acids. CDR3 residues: CASSPQGDNQPQHF. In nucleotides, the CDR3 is TGTGCCAGCAGTCCCCAGGGTGACAATCAGCCCCAGCATTTT.

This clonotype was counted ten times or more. The CDR3 is CASSPSQGVNTEAFF. Here the CDR3 DNA reads TGTGCCAGCTCACCTTCACAGGGGGTGAACACTGAAGCTTTCTTT. This chain connects TRBV18 to TRBJ1-1, with 8 bases lining up with TRBD1. The CDR3 has 15 residues. V was pared by 3 bases and J by 0 bases, with 3 bases of the junction left unmatched. Per germline, CDR1 KGHSH and CDR2 LQKENI.

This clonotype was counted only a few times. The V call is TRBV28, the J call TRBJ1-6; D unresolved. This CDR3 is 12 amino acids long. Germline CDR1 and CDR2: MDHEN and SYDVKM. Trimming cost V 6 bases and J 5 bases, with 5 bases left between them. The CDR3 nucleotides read TGTGCCAGCAGAACAAATAATTCACCCCTCCACTTT. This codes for CASRTNNSPLHF.

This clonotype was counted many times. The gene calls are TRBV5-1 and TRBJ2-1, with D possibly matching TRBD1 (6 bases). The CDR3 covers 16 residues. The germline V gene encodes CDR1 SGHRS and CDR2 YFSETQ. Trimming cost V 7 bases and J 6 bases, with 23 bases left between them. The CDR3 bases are TGCGCCAGCGATGCCCGGGGAAGTAGGGGGTTCAATGAGCAGTTCTTC. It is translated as CASDARGSRGFNEQFF. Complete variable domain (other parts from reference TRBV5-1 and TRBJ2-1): KAGVTQTPRYLIKTRGQQVTLSCSPISGHRSVSWYQQTPGQGLQFLFEYFSETQRNKGNFPGRFSGRQFSNSRSEMNVSTLELGDSALYLCASDARGSRGFNEQFFGPGTRLTVL.

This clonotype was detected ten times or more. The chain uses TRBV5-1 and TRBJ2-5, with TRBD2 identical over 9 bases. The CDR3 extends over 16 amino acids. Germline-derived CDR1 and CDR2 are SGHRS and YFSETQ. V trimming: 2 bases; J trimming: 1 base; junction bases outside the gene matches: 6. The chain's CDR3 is CASSLSSGGRQETQYF. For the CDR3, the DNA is TGCGCCAGCAGCTTAAGTAGCGGGGGCCGCCAAGAGACCCAGTACTTC.

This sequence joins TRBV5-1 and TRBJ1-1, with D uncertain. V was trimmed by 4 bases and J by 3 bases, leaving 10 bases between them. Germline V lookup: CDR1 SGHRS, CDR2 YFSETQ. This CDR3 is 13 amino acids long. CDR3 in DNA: TGCGCCAGCAGCCTGGTTTGGGACACTGAAGCTTTCTTT. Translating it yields CASSLVWDTEAFF.

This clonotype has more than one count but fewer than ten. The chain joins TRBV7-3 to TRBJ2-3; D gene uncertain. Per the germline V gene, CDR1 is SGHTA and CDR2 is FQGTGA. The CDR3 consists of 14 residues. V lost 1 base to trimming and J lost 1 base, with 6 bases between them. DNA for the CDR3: TGTGCCAGCAGCTTAATGGCCGGCACAGATACGCAGTATTTT. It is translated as CASSLMAGTDTQYF.

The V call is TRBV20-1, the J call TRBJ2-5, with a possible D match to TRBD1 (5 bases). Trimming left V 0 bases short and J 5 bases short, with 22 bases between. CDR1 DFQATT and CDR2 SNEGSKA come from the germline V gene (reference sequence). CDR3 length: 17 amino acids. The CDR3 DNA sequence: TGCAGTGCTAGAGATCACAGCTCAGGGAAAAGGGCGGAGACCCAGTACTTC. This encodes CSARDHSSGKRAETQYF.

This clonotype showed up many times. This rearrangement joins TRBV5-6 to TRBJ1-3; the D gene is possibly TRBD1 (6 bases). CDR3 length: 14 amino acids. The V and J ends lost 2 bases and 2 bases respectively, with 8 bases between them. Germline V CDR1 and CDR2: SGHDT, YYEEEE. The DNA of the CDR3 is TGTGCCAGCAGCTTCGGGACACCTGGAAACACCATATATTTT. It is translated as CASSFGTPGNTIYF.

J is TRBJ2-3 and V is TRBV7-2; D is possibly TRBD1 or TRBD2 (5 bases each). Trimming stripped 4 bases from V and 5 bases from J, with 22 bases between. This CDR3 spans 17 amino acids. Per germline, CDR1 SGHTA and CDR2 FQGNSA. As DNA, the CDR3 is TGTGCCAGCAGCTCGACCCCCCTCCCCCGGGGCGTAGATACGCAGTATTTT. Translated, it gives CASSSTPLPRGVDTQYF. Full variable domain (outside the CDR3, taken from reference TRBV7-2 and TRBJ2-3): GAGVSQSPSNKVTEKGKDVELRCDPISGHTALYWYRQSLGQGLEFLIYFQGNSAPDKSGLPSDRFSAERTGGSVSTLTIQRTQQEDSAVYLCASSSTPLPRGVDTQYFGPGTRLTVL.

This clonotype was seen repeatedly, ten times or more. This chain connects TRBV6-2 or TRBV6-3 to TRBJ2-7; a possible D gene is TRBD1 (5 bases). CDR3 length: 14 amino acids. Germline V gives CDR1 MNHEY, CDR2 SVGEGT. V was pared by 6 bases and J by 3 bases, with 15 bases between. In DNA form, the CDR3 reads TGTGCCAGCAGCCCATGGCAGGGAATCTACGAGCAGTACTTC. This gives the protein CASSPWQGIYEQYF.

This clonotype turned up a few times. CDR3 DNA: TGCGCCAGCAGCCAAGATCCGGCGGGGGGCCGAGATACGCAGTATTTT. Its protein product is CASSQDPAGGRDTQYF. The chain combines TRBV4-3 with TRBJ2-3, with TRBD2 identical over 8 bases. This CDR3 region has 16 residues. The ends lost 0 bases at V and 5 bases at J; junction bases unmatched: 7. CDR1 and CDR2 (germline): LGHNA, YSLEER.

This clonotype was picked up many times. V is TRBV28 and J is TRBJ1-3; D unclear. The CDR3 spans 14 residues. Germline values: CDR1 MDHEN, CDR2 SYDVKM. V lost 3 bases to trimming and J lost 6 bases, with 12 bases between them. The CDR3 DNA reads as TGTGCCAGCAGTTTCACCGAGACGGAAAACACCATATATTTT. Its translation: CASSFTETENTIYF.

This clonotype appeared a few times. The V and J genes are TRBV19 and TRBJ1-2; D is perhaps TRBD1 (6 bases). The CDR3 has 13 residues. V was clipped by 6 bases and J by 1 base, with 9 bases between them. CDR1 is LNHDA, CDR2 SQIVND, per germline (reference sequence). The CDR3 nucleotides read TGTGCCAGTAGCAACAGGGATAACTATGGCTACACCTTC. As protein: CASSNRDNYGYTF.

The CDR3 DNA sequence: TGTGCCGGAGGGACAGGGATGTACGAGCAGTACTTC. It yields the protein CAGGTGMYEQYF. The rearrangement links TRBV10-3 to TRBJ2-7; TRBD1 matches at 9 bases. Germline CDR1 is ENHRY and CDR2 is SYGVKD. With 11 bases clipped from V and 4 bases from J, the junction kept 6 bases outside the gene matches. The CDR3 has 12 amino acids.